The 27 T cell receptor beta chains below were found in one sample sequenced in a study of early T cells in non-severe SARS-CoV-2 infection. TCRdb used MiXCR to reprocess the 5' RACE reads, holding one entry per CDR3 protein. The repertoire holds about 60,000 distinct CDR3 sequences, with roughly 5.3% as singletons. Sequenced input: whole blood. These receptors originate from an adult who was a healthcare worker with PCR-confirmed SARS-CoV-2 infection or an uninfected control (not recorded which).

This clonotype showed up just a few times. This rearrangement joins TRBV3-1 to TRBJ2-2; the match to TRBD1 covers 7 bases. This CDR3 is 16 amino acids long. The germline CDR1 and CDR2 sequences are LGHDT and YNNKEL (reference sequence). Losses at the gene ends were 4 bases for V and 5 bases for J; bases not matched to a gene: 10. CDR3 amino acids: CASSLTRTGYTGELFF. In nucleotides, the CDR3 is TGTGCCAGCAGCCTTACTAGGACAGGATATACCGGGGAGCTGTTTTTT.

J is TRBJ2-7 and V is TRBV3-1, with TRBD2 identical over 7 bases. The germline CDR1 and CDR2 sequences are LGHDT and YNNKEL (reference sequence). The ends lost 4 bases at V and 4 bases at J; junction bases unmatched: 13. The CDR3 has 16 residues. CDR3 loop: CASSPQPSGVSYEQYF. CDR3 coding DNA: TGTGCCAGCAGCCCCCAGCCAAGCGGGGTATCGTACGAGCAGTACTTC.

J is TRBJ2-1 and V is TRBV9; no firm D call. This CDR3 has 14 residues. Germline V gene sequence: CDR1 SGDLS, CDR2 YYNGEE. Trimming pared 4 bases from V and 3 bases from J, leaving 11 bases between. The DNA for the CDR3 is TGTGCCAGCAGCTCCGCTGGTCTCTACAATGAGCAGTTCTTC. Its translation is CASSSAGLYNEQFF.

The chain combines TRBV5-4 with TRBJ2-6, with no clear D. Germline V gene data show CDR1 as SGHNT and CDR2 as YYREEE (reference sequence). V lost 6 bases and J lost 3, with 13 bases in between. CDR3 length equals 15 residues. The CDR3 protein is CASTLSGNGANVLTF. The CDR3 DNA follows: TGTGCCAGCACCCTCTCCGGCAATGGGGCCAACGTCCTGACTTTC.

The sample holds many counts of this clonotype. The J gene is TRBJ1-3, the V gene TRBV6-5; D unclear. CDR1 MNHEY and CDR2 SVGAGI come from the germline V gene. CDR3 size: 15 residues. V lost 0 bases and J lost 7, with 13 bases in between. CDR3 bases: TGTGCCAGCAGTTACTCTGACACTCCTCCGAACACCATATATTTT. It encodes CASSYSDTPPNTIYF.

The sample holds many counts of this clonotype. The V gene is TRBV18, the J gene TRBJ1-4; 10 bases are a match to TRBD1. The V segment lost 3 bases and the J segment 7 bases; nucleotides outside the gene matches: 2. Germline V gene lookup returns CDR1 KGHSH and CDR2 LQKENI. This CDR3 is 14 amino acids long. CDR3: CASSPGQGTEKLFF. The DNA for the CDR3 is TGTGCCAGCTCACCGGGACAGGGGACTGAAAAACTGTTTTTT. Supplemented by reference TRBV18 and TRBJ1-4, the full variable domain reads NAGVMQNPRHLVRRRGQEARLRCSPMKGHSHVYWYRQLPEEGLKFMVYLQKENIIDESGMPKERFSAEFPKEGPSILRIQQVVRGDSAAYFCASSPGQGTEKLFFGSGTQLSVL.

The chain links TRBV6-5 to TRBJ1-4; D gene ambiguous. V lost 6 bases, J lost 8 bases, and 7 bases lay in between. CDR1 is MNHEY and CDR2 is SVGAGI in the germline V gene. The CDR3 length is 11 residues. CDR3 in DNA: TGTGCCAGCAGGTTTCGGGAAAAACTGTTTTTT. Protein: CASRFREKLFF.

There are a few counts of this clonotype. The CDR3 is CASSRNSGSPTGELFF. As DNA, the CDR3 is TGTGCCAGCAGCCGCAATAGCGGGAGCCCCACCGGGGAGCTGTTTTTT. The V gene is TRBV2, the J gene TRBJ2-2; the match to TRBD2 covers 9 bases. Germline assignment: CDR1 SNHLY and CDR2 FYNNEI. The junction had 9 bases not matched to a gene; V was cut back by 6 bases and J by 4 bases. This CDR3 is 16 amino acids long.

This clonotype occurred many times. The CDR3 nucleotides read TGTGCCAGCAGCTCCCCGAGGGGCGCTTATAATGAGCAGTTCTTC. This translates into CASSSPRGAYNEQFF. The chain links TRBV11-2 to TRBJ2-1; D is tentatively TRBD1 or TRBD2 (5 bases each). Trimming removed 4 bases from V and 7 bases from J, with 17 bases in between. This CDR3 has 15 residues. Germline V CDR1 and CDR2: SGHAT, FQNNGV.

This clonotype was recorded many times. The gene calls are TRBV7-9 and TRBJ1-1, with 9 bases that match TRBD1. Germline lookup yields CDR1 SEHNR and CDR2 FQNEAQ (reference sequence). The junction had 11 bases not matched to a gene; V was cut back by 7 bases and J by 5 bases. The CDR3 is 15 residues long. The CDR3 protein is CASTMARTGETEAFF. The CDR3 nucleotides read TGTGCCAGCACCATGGCTCGGACAGGGGAGACTGAAGCTTTCTTT.

This clonotype was counted a few times. The chain is built from TRBV7-2 and TRBJ1-6; 8 bases are a match to TRBD1. Germline lookup yields CDR1 SGHTA and CDR2 FQGNSA. This CDR3 contains 15 residues. The V and J ends lost 1 base and 11 bases, in that order; junction bases with no gene match: 7. The CDR3 DNA follows: TGTGCCAGCAGCTTAGTTGACAGGGGAGGGCCACCCCTCCACTTT. This sequence encodes CASSLVDRGGPPLHF.

This clonotype was counted many times. The chain's CDR3 is CASRLTGTGTYEQYF. The CDR3 region has the DNA TGTGCCAGTAGATTGACCGGGACAGGGACCTACGAGCAGTACTTC. V is TRBV19 and J is TRBJ2-7, with 9 bases matching TRBD1. In germline, CDR1 is LNHDA, CDR2 SQIVND (reference sequence). With V trimmed by 6 bases and J by 2 bases, 8 bases remained unmatched. This CDR3 contains 15 residues.

The chain carries TRBV12-3 or TRBV12-4 and TRBJ2-2; D is unresolved. The CDR3 spans 12 residues. The V gene lost 5 bases and the J gene lost 2 bases, with 3 bases spanning the gap. CDR3 coding DNA: TGTGCCAGCAGTGCCAACACCGGGGAGCTGTTTTTT. Translated, it gives CASSANTGELFF.

To note about this clonotype: With a much larger clone just one base away, this may be a read error. The chain couples TRBV20-1 to TRBJ1-6, with no clear D. Looked up from germline, CDR1 is DFQATT and CDR2 is SNEGSKA (reference sequence). This CDR3 contains 14 residues. Here the CDR3 DNA reads TGCAGTGCCCCCGGGAGCGCCTATGATTCACCCCTCCACTTT. It yields the protein CSAPGSAYDSPLHF.

The sample holds many counts of this clonotype. V usage is TRBV6-1 and J usage is TRBJ2-7; 8 bases align to TRBD2. V lost 6 bases and J lost 4; bases outside the gene matches: 8. Looked up from germline, CDR1 is MNHNS and CDR2 is SASEGT. The CDR3 has 14 amino acids. The CDR3 DNA reads TGTGCCAGCAGCACCGGGACTAGTATATACGAGCAGTACTTC. Translation: CASSTGTSIYEQYF.

This clonotype was seen many times. The V gene is TRBV7-9, the J gene TRBJ2-7; perhaps TRBD2 as D (6 bases). Trimming took off 5 bases at V and 8 bases at J, with 10 bases between the two ends. Germline lookup yields CDR1 SEHNR and CDR2 FQNEAQ (reference sequence). CDR3 length equals 11 residues. CDR3 sequence: CASSEGLQQYF. The CDR3 DNA sequence: TGTGCCAGCAGCGAGGGACTCCAGCAGTACTTC.

Points on this clonotype: This may arise from a read error, as a much more abundant clone is one base away. J is TRBJ2-7 and V is TRBV4-2; 14 bases line up with TRBD2. V shed 4 bases and J 0 bases; nucleotides not matched to a gene: 11. The CDR3 consists of 19 residues. Per the germline V gene, CDR1 is LGHNA and CDR2 is YNFKEQ. As DNA, the CDR3 is TGTGCCAGCAGCCGGATGGGACTAGCGGGGGACCTAAGCTCCTACGAGCAGTACTTC. Amino acids: CASSRMGLAGDLSSYEQYF.

This clonotype turned up a few times. V is TRBV5-1 and J is TRBJ1-6; D is ambiguous. The CDR3 totals 14 residues. Germline V CDR1 and CDR2: SGHRS, YFSETQ. Trimming took 4 bases from V and 8 from J, leaving 13 bases between them. Written as DNA, the CDR3 is TGCGCCAGCAGCAATTCAGCGTTTGATTCACCCCTCCACTTT. This encodes CASSNSAFDSPLHF. Drawing the rest from reference TRBV5-1 and TRBJ1-6, the complete variable domain is KAGVTQTPRYLIKTRGQQVTLSCSPISGHRSVSWYQQTPGQGLQFLFEYFSETQRNKGNFPGRFSGRQFSNSRSEMNVSTLELGDSALYLCASSNSAFDSPLHFGNGTRLTVT.

This clonotype was counted many times. This chain joins TRBV10-3 and TRBJ1-4, with 9 bases aligning to TRBD1. CDR1 ENHRY and CDR2 SYGVKD come from the germline V gene. With V trimmed by 3 bases and J by 5 bases, 4 bases remained unmatched. This CDR3 comprises 15 residues. In DNA, the CDR3 is TGTGCCATCAGTGAACGCGGGACAGGGAATGAAAAACTGTTTTTT. It codes for CAISERGTGNEKLFF.

V and J are TRBV5-3 and TRBJ2-1; 12 nucleotides line up with TRBD1. TRBV5-3 is noted as an ORF with a role that remains uncertain. The CDR3 sequence is 15 residues long. The junction had 5 bases not matched to a gene; V was cut back by 2 bases and J by 8 bases. The CDR3 bases are TGTGCCAGAAGCTTTTCCGGGACAGGGGGCCATGAGCAGTTCTTC. The encoded protein is CARSFSGTGGHEQFF.

In this sample, this clonotype turned up many times. This rearrangement joins TRBV29-1 to TRBJ2-4; D gene unclear. Germline-derived CDR1 and CDR2 are SQVTM and ANQGSEA. Trimming shortened V by 4 bases and J by 2 bases, and 12 bases separated the two germline ends. The CDR3 totals 14 residues. CDR3 sequence: CSVAGGETKNIQYF. CDR3 in DNA: TGCAGCGTTGCAGGTGGAGAAACCAAAAACATTCAGTACTTC. Variable domain in full (rest from reference TRBV29-1 and TRBJ2-4): SAVISQKPSRDICQRGTSLTIQCQVDSQVTMMFWYRQQPGQSLTLIATANQGSEATYESGFVIDKFPISRPNLTFSTLTVSNMSPEDSSIYLCSVAGGETKNIQYFGAGTRLSVL.

This clonotype was counted ten times or more. The chain is built from TRBV12-3 or TRBV12-4 and TRBJ1-1; D is uncertain. Trimming pared 6 bases from V and 5 bases from J, leaving 10 bases between. This CDR3 has 12 residues. The CDR3 bases are TGTGCCAGCAGGGAGGTAGATACTGAAGCTTTCTTT. Translating it yields CASREVDTEAFF.

The V gene is TRBV19, the J gene TRBJ2-3; 9 bases align to TRBD1. With 7 bases clipped from V and 6 bases from J, the junction kept 8 bases outside the gene matches. Per the germline V gene, CDR1 is LNHDA and CDR2 is SQIVND (reference sequence). The CDR3 sequence is 14 residues long. The CDR3 sequence is CASTFTGGGDTQYF. In nucleotides, the CDR3 is TGTGCCAGTACTTTCACAGGGGGCGGTGATACGCAGTATTTT.

The chain couples TRBV20-1 to TRBJ1-5; D is unclear. CDR1 is DFQATT and CDR2 is SNEGSKA in the germline V gene (reference sequence). Trimming removed 3 bases at V and 5 bases at J, with 11 bases between. The CDR3 has 13 amino acids. CDR3 bases: TGCAGTGCTAGTCGTCGGGCTTATCAGCCCCAGCATTTT. This gives the protein CSASRRAYQPQHF.

This clonotype was seen at least ten times. The chain uses TRBV20-1 and TRBJ1-1, with 7 bases that match TRBD1. Germline lookup yields CDR1 DFQATT and CDR2 SNEGSKA (reference sequence). The CDR3 length is 11 residues. The CDR3 loop is CSTGVNTEAFF. CDR3 in DNA: TGCTCAACAGGGGTGAACACTGAAGCTTTCTTT.

This clonotype showed up many times. The gene calls are TRBV5-1 and TRBJ1-1; D possibly corresponds to TRBD1 (5 bases). V gave up 2 bases and J gave up 0 bases, with 11 bases separating them. This CDR3 is built from 15 residues. Germline CDR1 is SGHRS and CDR2 is YFSETQ. The CDR3 DNA sequence: TGCGCCAGCAGCTTCTTGGGGGGTATGAACACTGAAGCTTTCTTT. Protein product: CASSFLGGMNTEAFF.

This clonotype has ten or more counts. This chain links TRBV19 with TRBJ2-1; no reliable D call. Trimming stripped 6 bases from V and 0 bases from J, with 15 bases between. The germline V gene encodes CDR1 LNHDA and CDR2 SQIVND (reference sequence). The CDR3 contains 16 residues. DNA for the CDR3: TGTGCCAGTAGGCCTCCCCACGGCAACTCCTACAATGAGCAGTTCTTC. This sequence encodes CASRPPHGNSYNEQFF.